This T cell receptor (beta chain) was identified in a study of shared clonotypes between healthy human individuals. Background on the study: Plates per donor: three CD4 naive, three CD4 memory, two CD8 naive, one CD8 memory. The study's findings and limits: Across subsets, estimated richness was generally greater for naive than for memory populations.

Regarding this clone: Its specificity is unknown.

The donor cohort consisted entirely of Caucasian adults residing in Nashville, Tennessee. Splitting of each subset's genomic DNA was done evenly across several immunoSEQ plates. Here immunoSEQ multiplex PCR was the method, and the copy in TCRdb shows in-frame clones only, minus some. Of 2 million to 3 million clones in the sample, 80% to 95% were seen once. Sequences were obtained from naive CD4+ T cells from PBMCs. As to subset: CD45RA+ positively selected. This TCR was sampled from a young man in good health. Some clones in this sample may be carry-over from other donors' samples.

CDR3 nucleotides: TGTGCCAGCAGCGACAGGGGTTATAGCGAAAAACTGTTTTTT. Protein product: CASSDRGYSEKLFF. V usage is TRBV28 and J usage is TRBJ1-4; 8 bases are a match to TRBD1. Germline V CDR1 and CDR2: MDHEN, SYDVKM. The CDR3 is made up of 14 amino acids. Trimming took 6 bases from V and 8 from J; bases not matched to a gene: 8.